These 13 T cell receptor beta chains came from one sample sequenced in a study of blood T cells in healthy people across ages. Primed by a sample-barcoded 5' primer and a J-beta primer mix, a second PCR proceeded for roughly 7 to 11 cycles. Using its own MiXCR run on the 5' RACE reads, TCRdb lists one record per CDR3 protein. This sample has around 800,000 distinct CDR3 sequences, with approximately 67% found just once. Sequencing was performed on blood. Every receptor here comes from a man aged 25 to 40 in good health.

This clonotype was counted only a few times. The rearrangement joins TRBV7-2 to TRBJ1-5; a possible D gene is TRBD1 (5 bases). The V end lost 1 base, the J end lost 3 bases, and 10 bases lay between the germline ends. CDR1 and CDR2 (germline): SGHTA, FQGNSA. The CDR3 loop spans 15 amino acids. The CDR3 sequence: CASSLVWGSNQPQHF. The CDR3 DNA follows: TGTGCCAGCAGCTTAGTTTGGGGCTCCAATCAGCCCCAGCATTTT.

Only a few counts were recorded for this clonotype. This chain links TRBV7-2 with TRBJ2-7; 8 positions match TRBD2. Germline values: CDR1 SGHTA, CDR2 FQGNSA. V shed 2 bases and J 3 bases; nucleotides not matched to a gene: 6. The CDR3 runs 15 residues. The CDR3 region has the DNA TGTGCCAGCAGCTTACGGGCGGGGGGTCTCTACGAGCAGTACTTC. Its protein product is CASSLRAGGLYEQYF.

This chain connects TRBV18 to TRBJ2-7; D is unclear. V gave up 6 bases and J gave up 4 bases, with 13 bases separating them. The germline CDR1 and CDR2 sequences are KGHSH and LQKENI. The CDR3 totals 13 residues. The CDR3 sequence is CASSRQDGYEQYF. CDR3 coding DNA: TGTGCCAGCTCCCGCCAGGACGGTTACGAGCAGTACTTC.

J is TRBJ2-1 and V is TRBV5-1; no firm D call. CDR1 is SGHRS and CDR2 is YFSETQ in the germline V gene. With 0 bases removed from V and 5 bases from J, the gap between germline ends came to 15 bases. The CDR3 extends over 16 amino acids. The CDR3, as DNA: TGCGCCAGCAGCTTGGTCGGAGCAGGCTATGACAATGAGCAGTTCTTC. It encodes CASSLVGAGYDNEQFF.

This chain uses TRBV24-1 with TRBJ1-5; 7 nucleotides match TRBD1. This CDR3 contains 16 residues. The V segment lost 2 bases and the J segment 7 bases; nucleotides outside the gene matches: 10. Germline assignment: CDR1 KGHDR and CDR2 SFDVKD. CDR3 protein: CATSDSYRGVGQPQHF. The CDR3 region has the DNA TGTGCCACCAGTGATTCGTACAGGGGAGTCGGCCAGCCCCAGCATTTT.

This clonotype was counted only a few times. V usage is TRBV7-9 and J usage is TRBJ1-6; TRBD1 matches 9 bases. V was pared by 4 bases and J by 15 bases, with 4 bases of the junction left unmatched. CDR1 and CDR2 (germline): SEHNR, FQNEAQ (reference sequence). CDR3 length equals 12 residues. The CDR3 DNA reads as TGTGCCAGCAGCTCGCCGGACAGGGGCCTCCACTTT. This encodes CASSSPDRGLHF.

This clonotype was observed a single time. The chain recombines TRBV7-2 with TRBJ2-4; D possibly matches TRBD1 or TRBD2 (7 bases each). Germline assignment: CDR1 SGHTA and CDR2 FQGNSA. V was shortened by 1 base and J by 3 bases, with 16 bases between the two germline ends. This CDR3 comprises 17 residues. CDR3 protein: CASSLVQGGVVKNIQYF. The CDR3 region has the DNA TGTGCCAGCAGCTTAGTCCAGGGGGGGGTAGTCAAAAACATTCAGTACTTC.

This chain links TRBV14 with TRBJ2-3, with D tentatively TRBD2 (5 bases). The CDR3 is made up of 14 amino acids. CDR1 is SGHDN, CDR2 FVKESK, per germline. V was shortened by 0 bases and J by 3 bases, with 7 bases between the two germline ends. This CDR3 reads CASSQEEGTDTQYF. DNA for the CDR3: TGTGCCAGCAGCCAAGAAGAGGGAACAGATACGCAGTATTTT.

This clonotype was counted a few times. This rearrangement joins TRBV15 to TRBJ2-4, with TRBD2 identical over 9 bases. In germline, CDR1 is LNHNV, CDR2 YYDKDF (reference sequence). The CDR3 has 19 amino acids. Trimming at V came to 1 base and at J to 0 bases, leaving 10 bases not matched to a gene. The CDR3 protein is CATSRVGTSGRLAKNIQYF. The CDR3 region has the DNA TGTGCCACCAGCAGAGTTGGAACTAGCGGGCGTCTAGCCAAAAACATTCAGTACTTC.

The gene calls are TRBV29-1 and TRBJ2-7; 7 bases match TRBD1. Germline assignment: CDR1 SQVTM and CDR2 ANQGSEA. The CDR3 has 14 residues. With V trimmed by 4 bases and J by 1 base, 7 bases remained unmatched. CDR3 amino acids: CSVGRTGPSYEQYF. The CDR3 region has the DNA TGCAGCGTTGGAAGGACAGGCCCGTCCTACGAGCAGTACTTC.

This clonotype was picked up a small number of times. The chain carries TRBV11-3 and TRBJ2-1, with 7 bases fitting TRBD2. This CDR3 comprises 14 residues. J gave up 3 bases and V 6 bases, and 5 bases lay outside the gene matches. Germline CDR1 is SGHNT and CDR2 is YENEEA. As DNA, the CDR3 is TGTGCCAGCAGTCGGGGGGATTACTACAATGAGCAGTTCTTC. Translating it yields CASSRGDYYNEQFF.

The CDR3 region has the DNA TGTGCCAGCACCGCAGGACAGGGGCGGAGTCAGGCCTACGAGCAGTACTTC. Translation: CASTAGQGRSQAYEQYF. The gene calls are TRBV2 and TRBJ2-7; 9 positions agree with TRBD1. Trimming took 7 bases from V and 2 from J; bases not matched to a gene: 15. Looked up from germline, CDR1 is SNHLY and CDR2 is FYNNEI. The CDR3 length is 17 residues.

The rearrangement uses TRBV6-1 and TRBJ1-2, with unresolved D. Germline V gene lookup returns CDR1 MNHNS and CDR2 SASEGT. CDR3 length: 17 amino acids. The V end was cut by 2 bases, the J end by 2 bases, with 18 bases between. CDR3 loop: CASSEFPIWTPNYGYTF. CDR3 DNA: TGTGCCAGCAGTGAATTCCCGATATGGACGCCAAACTATGGCTACACCTTC.